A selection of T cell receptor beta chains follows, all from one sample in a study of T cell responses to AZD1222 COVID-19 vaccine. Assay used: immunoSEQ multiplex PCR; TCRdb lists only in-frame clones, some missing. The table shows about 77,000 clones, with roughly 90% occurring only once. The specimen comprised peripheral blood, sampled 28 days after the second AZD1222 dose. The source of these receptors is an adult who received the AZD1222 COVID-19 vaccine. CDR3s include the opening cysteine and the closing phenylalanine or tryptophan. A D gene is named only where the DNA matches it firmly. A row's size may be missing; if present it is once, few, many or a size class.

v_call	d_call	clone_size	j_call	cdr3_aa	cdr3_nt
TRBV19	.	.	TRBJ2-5	CASSINQVGETQYF	TGTGCCAGTAGTATCAACCAGGTAGGGGAGACCCAGTACTTC
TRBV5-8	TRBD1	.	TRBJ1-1	CASSYDRANTEAFF	TGTGCCAGCAGCTACGACAGGGCGAACACTGAAGCTTTCTTT
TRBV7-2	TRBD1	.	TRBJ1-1	CASSLRGGGDTEAFF	TGTGCCAGCAGCTTAAGAGGGGGCGGGGACACTGAAGCTTTCTTT
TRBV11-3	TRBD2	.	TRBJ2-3	CASSLGLAGEFTDTQYF	TGTGCCAGCAGCCTCGGACTAGCGGGAGAGTTCACAGATACGCAGTATTTT
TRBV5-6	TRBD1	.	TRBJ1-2	CASSRDRKAYGYTF	TGTGCCAGCAGCAGGGACAGGAAGGCTTATGGCTACACCTTC
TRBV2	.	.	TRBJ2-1	CASNGVGAVEQFF	TGTGCCAGCAACGGCGTGGGGGCCGTTGAGCAGTTCTTC
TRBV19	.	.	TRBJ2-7	CASSIGVAGTEQYF	TGTGCCAGTAGTATAGGCGTGGCAGGGACCGAGCAGTACTTC
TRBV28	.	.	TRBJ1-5	CASSTWGADNQPQHF	TGTGCCAGCTCGACGTGGGGAGCGGACAATCAGCCCCAGCATTTT
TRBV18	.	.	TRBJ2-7	CASSATGVIYEQYF	TGTGCCAGCTCAGCCACCGGAGTGATCTACGAGCAGTACTTC
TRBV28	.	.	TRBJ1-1	CASRPASGVNTEAFF	TGTGCCAGCAGGCCGGCGTCAGGAGTGAACACTGAAGCTTTCTTT
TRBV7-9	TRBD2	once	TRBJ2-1	CASSYLAGGNNEQFF	TGTGCCAGCAGTTATCTAGCGGGAGGGAACAATGAGCAGTTCTTC
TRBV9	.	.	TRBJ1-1	CASSVLNTEAFF	TGTGCCAGCAGCGTACTGAACACTGAAGCTTTCTTT
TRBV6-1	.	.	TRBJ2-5	CASSESRETQYF	TGTGCCAGCAGTGAATCCCGAGAGACCCAGTACTTC
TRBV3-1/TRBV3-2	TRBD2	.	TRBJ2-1	CASSQGRLAGGPYNEQFF	TGTGCCAGCAGCCAAGGGCGACTAGCGGGAGGGCCCTACAATGAGCAGTTCTTC
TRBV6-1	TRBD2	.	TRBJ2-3	CASSEPGLAESTDTQYF	TGTGCCAGCAGTGAACCGGGACTAGCGGAGAGCACAGATACGCAGTATTTT
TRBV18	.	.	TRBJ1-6	CASSLLLLKDNSPLHF	TGTGCCAGCTCACTCTTACTCCTAAAGGATAATTCACCCCTCCACTTT
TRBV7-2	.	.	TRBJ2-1	CASSHPVNEQFF	TGTGCCAGCAGCCACCCGGTCAATGAGCAGTTCTTC
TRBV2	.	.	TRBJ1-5	CASSPRRQDNQPQHF	TGTGCCAGCAGTCCGCGCCGACAGGACAATCAGCCCCAGCATTTT